These 29 T cell receptor beta chains came from one sample sequenced in a study of T cell changes during pregnancy in multiple sclerosis (dated by TCRdb to the late 2010s). Library preparation was by the immunoSEQ multiplex PCR assay. TCRdb stores this immuneACCESS table with in-frame sequences only. Part of the clones is absent; in the studies checked, under half of the shortfall reflects unresolved V genes, and no reason is known for the rest. The sample has about 49,000 clones on record, 90% to 95% of them singletons. The ten top clones hold roughly 5% of the sample. Sequenced here: CD8+ T cells from peripheral blood mononuclear cells, sampled before pregnancy. The receptors originated from a female donor with multiple sclerosis, enrolled in a pregnancy study.

This chain links TRBV2 with TRBJ1-5; tentative D call: TRBD1 (6 bases). Trimming removed 4 bases at V and 5 bases at J, with 12 bases between. Looked up from germline, CDR1 is SNHLY and CDR2 is FYNNEI. The CDR3 length is 14 residues. CDR3 bases: TGTGCCAGCAGTGTTGCGCCAGGGGATCAGCCCCAGCATTTT. It codes for CASSVAPGDQPQHF.

The rearrangement uses TRBV5-1 and TRBJ1-1, with 7 bases matching TRBD1. The CDR3 contains 15 residues. V was pared by 2 bases and J by 3 bases, with 7 bases of the junction left unmatched. Germline assignment: CDR1 SGHRS and CDR2 YFSETQ. The CDR3 spells CASSFQGGLDTEAFF. The CDR3 DNA sequence: TGCGCCAGCAGCTTCCAGGGGGGATTGGACACTGAAGCTTTCTTT.

The chain has TRBV30 and TRBJ2-7; D may be TRBD2 (5 bases). The V end was cut by 2 bases, the J end by 9 bases, with 17 bases between. This CDR3 has 13 amino acids. Germline V gives CDR1 GTSNPN, CDR2 SVGIG (reference sequence). The DNA for the CDR3 is TGTGCCTGGAGTATCGGGCCAGCGGTACGGCAGTACTTC. Encoded protein: CAWSIGPAVRQYF.

J is TRBJ2-3 and V is TRBV4-2; 10 bases map to TRBD2. This CDR3 has 19 amino acids. Losses at the gene ends were 1 base for V and 4 bases for J; bases not matched to a gene: 14. Germline loops: CDR1 LGHNA, CDR2 YNFKEQ. CDR3 in DNA: TGTGCCAGCAGCCAAGCCTACCCATCTACTAGCGGGACTTCAGATACGCAGTATTTT. It is translated as CASSQAYPSTSGTSDTQYF.

This clone was recorded only once. The chain joins TRBV6-1 to TRBJ2-1; maybe TRBD2 (6 bases). Trimming removed 1 base from V and 9 bases from J, with 10 bases in between. The V gene's germline CDR1 is MNHNS and CDR2 SASEGT. The CDR3 spans 13 residues. The CDR3 reads CASSEGDFSEQFF. CDR3 DNA sequence: TGTGCCAGCAGTGAAGGGGACTTTAGTGAGCAGTTCTTC.

This chain joins TRBV25-1 and TRBJ1-1, with TRBD1 matching over 7 bases. Per the germline V gene, CDR1 is MGHDK and CDR2 is SYGVNS. The V segment lost 5 bases and the J segment 0 bases; nucleotides outside the gene matches: 3. CDR3 length: 14 amino acids. The DNA for the CDR3 is TGTGCCAGCAGTACAGGGGTCATGAACACTGAAGCTTTCTTT. Its protein product is CASSTGVMNTEAFF.

The chain links TRBV5-4 to TRBJ1-5; perhaps TRBD1 as D (6 bases). Germline CDR1 is SGHNT and CDR2 is YYREEE (reference sequence). V lost 4 bases and J lost 3, with 11 bases in between. CDR3 size: 14 residues. CDR3 coding DNA: TGTGCCAGCAGCCTACAGGGCTACAATCAGCCCCAGCATTTT. This gives the protein CASSLQGYNQPQHF.

The gene calls are TRBV7-8 and TRBJ2-1; 11 bases are a match to TRBD2. The germline V gene encodes CDR1 SGHVS and CDR2 FQNEAQ. The ends lost 5 bases at V and 2 bases at J; junction bases unmatched: 5. This CDR3 has 16 amino acids. The CDR3 DNA reads as TGTGCCAGCAGCAAGACTAGCGGGGCGCCCTACAATGAGCAGTTCTTC. Translation gives CASSKTSGAPYNEQFF.

This clone was detected only once. The CDR3 sequence: CASKASPGQGVTNEKLFF. Here the CDR3 DNA reads TGTGCCAGCAAAGCCTCCCCGGGACAGGGTGTGACTAATGAAAAACTGTTTTTT. The chain links TRBV28 to TRBJ1-4, with 9 bases matching TRBD1. V shed 7 bases, J shed 2 bases, and the junction held 14 bases outside the gene matches. This CDR3 is 18 amino acids long. The germline CDR1 and CDR2 sequences are MDHEN and SYDVKM. Full variable domain (remainder filled in from reference TRBV28 and TRBJ1-4): DVKVTQSSRYLVKRTGEKVFLECVQDMDHENMFWYRQDPGLGLRLIYFSYDVKMKEKGDIPEGYSVSREKKERFSLILESASTNQTSMYLCASKASPGQGVTNEKLFFGSGTQLSVL.

This rearrangement joins TRBV6-1 to TRBJ1-1; D unresolved. This CDR3 region has 13 residues. Germline CDR1 is MNHNS and CDR2 is SASEGT. Trimming pared 6 bases from V and 1 base from J, leaving 9 bases between. This chain's CDR3 is CASRMDSNTEAFF. The CDR3 nucleotides are TGTGCCAGCAGGATGGACTCGAACACTGAAGCTTTCTTT.

This chain connects TRBV13 to TRBJ1-1, with 10 bases fitting TRBD1. Unmatched junction bases numbered 8, after V lost 5 bases and J lost 2 bases. Germline V gives CDR1 PRHDT, CDR2 FYEKMQ (reference sequence). CDR3 length: 16 amino acids. The CDR3 nucleotides are TGTGCCAGCAGCAGACCGACAGGGGGCGTCAACACTGAAGCTTTCTTT. Translated, it gives CASSRPTGGVNTEAFF.

The chain combines TRBV6-4 with TRBJ2-1; 7 nucleotides align to TRBD2. After removal of 4 bases from V and 0 bases from J, the junction contained 0 bases not matched to a gene. The CDR3 spans 14 residues. Germline CDR1 is MRHNA and CDR2 is SNTAGT. The CDR3 region is CASSGGSSYNEQFF. The DNA of the CDR3 is TGTGCCAGCAGTGGCGGGAGCTCCTACAATGAGCAGTTCTTC.

The genes are TRBV7-7 and TRBJ2-7; D unresolved. The CDR3 runs to 13 residues. Germline CDR1 and CDR2: SSHAT and FNYEAQ (reference sequence). V was clipped by 5 bases and J by 3 bases, with 11 bases between them. Here the CDR3 DNA reads TGTGCCAGCAGCCCAACTACGAACTACGAGCAGTACTTC. As protein: CASSPTTNYEQYF. Looking up the rest from reference TRBV7-7 and TRBJ2-7 gives the full variable domain: GAGVSQSPRYKVTKRGQDVTLRCDPISSHATLYWYQQALGQGPEFLTYFNYEAQPDKSGLPSDRFSAERPEGSISTLTIQRTEQRDSAMYRCASSPTTNYEQYFGPGTRLTVT.

The chain links TRBV11-2 to TRBJ1-5; no definite D call. CDR3 length equals 13 residues. The V end lost 3 bases, the J end lost 11 bases, and 14 bases lay between the germline ends. The germline CDR1 and CDR2 sequences are SGHAT and FQNNGV. The CDR3 nucleotides are TGTGCCAGCAGCTTCGGAGCGGCCGGCTCCCAGCATTTT. Translated: CASSFGAAGSQHF.

This chain links TRBV19 with TRBJ1-1; D may be TRBD1 (6 bases). The CDR3 totals 13 residues. In germline, CDR1 is LNHDA, CDR2 SQIVND (reference sequence). V shed 4 bases and J shed 2 bases, with 8 bases lying between them. As DNA, the CDR3 is TGTGCCAGTAGTACACAGGGAAACACTGAAGCTTTCTTT. It is translated as CASSTQGNTEAFF.

The rearrangement uses TRBV27 and TRBJ2-5, with TRBD1 matching over 7 bases. Germline V gene lookup returns CDR1 MNHEY and CDR2 SMNVEV (reference sequence). The CDR3 runs 15 residues. Losses at the gene ends were 5 bases for V and 0 bases for J; bases not matched to a gene: 6. In DNA form, the CDR3 reads TGTGCCAGCAGTACCCGGGACAGCTACCAAGAGACCCAGTACTTC. It codes for CASSTRDSYQETQYF.

This clone was detected only once. The chain carries TRBV5-4 and TRBJ2-6, with 7 bases identical to TRBD2. Germline assignment: CDR1 SGHNT and CDR2 YYREEE (reference sequence). J was trimmed by 0 bases and V by 1 base; bases with no gene match: 4. The CDR3 loop spans 17 amino acids. The CDR3 region has the DNA TGTGCCAGCAGCTTGCGGGGGGTGCCCTCTGGGGCCAACGTCCTGACTTTC. Encoded protein: CASSLRGVPSGANVLTF.

The rearrangement uses TRBV13 and TRBJ2-1; 8 positions agree with TRBD2. The J segment lost 7 bases and the V segment lost 5 bases, leaving 13 bases of the junction unmatched. The CDR3 is 16 amino acids. CDR1 and CDR2 (germline): PRHDT, FYEKMQ (reference sequence). CDR3 in amino acids: CASSLLPAGEGNEQFF. CDR3 nucleotides: TGTGCCAGCAGCCTCCTCCCAGCGGGAGAGGGGAATGAGCAGTTCTTC. The full variable domain, with the rest looked up from reference TRBV13 and TRBJ2-1, is AAGVIQSPRHLIKEKRETATLKCYPIPRHDTVYWYQQGPGQDPQFLISFYEKMQSDKGSIPDRFSAQQFSDYHSELNMSSLELGDSALYFCASSLLPAGEGNEQFFGPGTRLTVL.

This sequence joins TRBV4-2 and TRBJ2-1, with 7 bases identical to TRBD2. The J segment lost 7 bases and the V segment lost 1 base, leaving 25 bases of the junction unmatched. Germline assignment: CDR1 LGHNA and CDR2 YNFKEQ. The CDR3 loop spans 21 amino acids. This CDR3 is CASSQGPPSGGDLHTSNEQFF. In DNA, the CDR3 is TGTGCCAGCAGCCAAGGCCCCCCTAGCGGAGGGGACCTCCACACATCAAATGAGCAGTTCTTC.

The J gene is TRBJ2-1, the V gene TRBV5-6; 7 positions agree with TRBD2. Germline CDR1 is SGHDT and CDR2 is YYEEEE. V shed 1 base and J 3 bases; nucleotides not matched to a gene: 7. The CDR3 covers 16 residues. CDR3 residues: CASSLSLGLGYNEQFF. In DNA form, the CDR3 reads TGTGCCAGCAGCTTGTCCCTTGGACTAGGCTACAATGAGCAGTTCTTC. Based on the CDR3 plus reference TRBV5-6 and TRBJ2-1, the full variable domain is DAGVTQSPTHLIKTRGQQVTLRCSPKSGHDTVSWYQQALGQGPQFIFQYYEEEERQRGNFPDRFSGHQFPNYSSELNVNALLLGDSALYLCASSLSLGLGYNEQFFGPGTRLTVL.

The CDR3 region has the DNA TGCAGCGTGCTGCAGGGGGAAGGGACCTATGGCTACACCTTC. Amino acids: CSVLQGEGTYGYTF. The chain combines TRBV29-1 with TRBJ1-2, with 7 bases identical to TRBD1. The CDR3 has 14 residues. Losses at the gene ends were 6 bases for V and 4 bases for J; bases not matched to a gene: 11. Per germline, CDR1 SQVTM and CDR2 ANQGSEA.

Details on this clone: The same CDR3 can be traced to other DNA sequences in this sample. The chain carries TRBV9 and TRBJ1-1, with D possibly matching TRBD1 (5 bases). V was shortened by 3 bases and J by 0 bases, with 9 bases between the two germline ends. Germline lookup yields CDR1 SGDLS and CDR2 YYNGEE. The CDR3 extends over 14 amino acids. The CDR3 reads CASSEGQLNTEAFF. The DNA for the CDR3 is TGTGCCAGCAGCGAGGGGCAGCTGAACACTGAAGCTTTCTTT.

J is TRBJ2-7 and V is TRBV19; TRBD2 matches at 8 bases. This CDR3 is built from 14 residues. The ends lost 5 bases at V and 5 bases at J; junction bases unmatched: 8. Per germline, CDR1 LNHDA and CDR2 SQIVND (reference sequence). CDR3 DNA: TGTGCCAGTAGTTTGAGCGGGAGAGTCGACGAGCAGTACTTC. This gives the protein CASSLSGRVDEQYF.

In DNA form, the CDR3 reads TGTGCCAGCAGTTCCTTTTCCGGGGGGGGCGAGCAGTACTTC. This gives the protein CASSSFSGGGEQYF. The chain is built from TRBV28 and TRBJ2-7, with 8 bases fitting TRBD2. V shed 4 bases and J 6 bases; nucleotides not matched to a gene: 8. Germline assignment: CDR1 MDHEN and CDR2 SYDVKM. The CDR3 loop spans 14 amino acids.

The rearrangement links TRBV2 to TRBJ1-5; possible D gene TRBD1, 6 bases. V was clipped by 5 bases and J by 4 bases, with 12 bases between them. The CDR3 sequence is 14 residues long. The germline gives CDR1 SNHLY, CDR2 FYNNEI. CDR3 nucleotide sequence: TGTGCCAGCAGTCTCGGACAGAGAAATCAGCCCCAGCATTTT. The encoded protein is CASSLGQRNQPQHF.

The chain is built from TRBV2 and TRBJ2-5; 11 nucleotides line up with TRBD1. Germline V gives CDR1 SNHLY, CDR2 FYNNEI. This CDR3 comprises 15 residues. Trimming cost V 1 base and J 5 bases; bases outside gene matches: 3. CDR3 DNA: TGTGCCAGCAGTGAAGGGACAGGGGGCGGTGAGACCCAGTACTTC. Translating gives CASSEGTGGGETQYF.

The CDR3 reads CASSPAVRGEAFF. The CDR3 DNA follows: TGTGCCAGCAGCCCGGCGGTTAGAGGTGAAGCTTTCTTT. This rearrangement joins TRBV7-8 to TRBJ1-1, with D uncertain. V dropped 5 bases and J dropped 7 bases, with 14 bases sitting between them. Germline CDR1 is SGHVS and CDR2 is FQNEAQ. There are 13 residues in the CDR3.

The rearrangement links TRBV6-1 to TRBJ1-1, with D possibly being TRBD1 (6 bases). V was shortened by 6 bases and J by 1 base, with 15 bases between the two germline ends. CDR3 size: 15 residues. Germline assignment: CDR1 MNHNS and CDR2 SASEGT. The CDR3: CASSRPQGPNTEAFF. The CDR3 nucleotides are TGTGCCAGCAGCCGCCCACAGGGACCGAACACTGAAGCTTTCTTT.

This rearrangement joins TRBV5-4 to TRBJ2-7; 7 bases fit TRBD1. Germline CDR1 is SGHNT and CDR2 is YYREEE (reference sequence). The CDR3 loop spans 13 amino acids. Trimming took 3 bases from V and 2 from J; bases not matched to a gene: 2. CDR3 sequence reads: CASSYGTAYEQYF. Here the CDR3 DNA reads TGTGCCAGCAGCTACGGGACAGCCTACGAGCAGTACTTC.